Each of the 15 T cell receptor beta chains below was sequenced from the same sample in a study of blood T cell repertoires in COVID-19. Profiling relied on immunoSEQ multiplex PCR, and the TCRdb table lists in-frame clones only, not all of them. Of about 190,000 clones in the sample, around four fifths were seen once. The specimen sequenced was peripheral blood. These receptors all come from a woman aged 40 to 50 with acute or convalescent COVID-19.

This chain uses TRBV6-1 with TRBJ2-7, with D perhaps TRBD1 (6 bases). V shed 2 bases and J shed 6 bases, with 14 bases lying between them. The CDR3 consists of 14 residues. Germline V lookup: CDR1 MNHNS, CDR2 SASEGT. CDR3: CASSEFLGGSEQYF. CDR3 coding DNA: TGTGCCAGCAGTGAATTCTTAGGGGGTTCCGAGCAGTACTTC.

The chain employs TRBV4-1 and TRBJ2-1; 14 nucleotides agree with TRBD2. The trim removed 1 base at V and 9 bases at J, leaving 5 bases unmatched. This CDR3 comprises 16 residues. Germline CDR1 MGHRA, CDR2 YSYEKL. Written as DNA, the CDR3 is TGCGCCAGCAGCCAAGCCTCGGGACTAGCGGGAGTTGAGCAGTTCTTC. Its protein product is CASSQASGLAGVEQFF.

The genes are TRBV5-4 and TRBJ2-4; weak D call: TRBD1 (6 bases). With 0 bases removed from V and 1 base from J, the gap between germline ends came to 8 bases. This CDR3 spans 15 amino acids. Germline values: CDR1 SGHNT, CDR2 YYREEE (reference sequence). The CDR3 protein is CASSLGTAAKNIQYF. DNA for the CDR3: TGTGCCAGCAGCTTGGGGACAGCGGCCAAAAACATTCAGTACTTC. Based on the CDR3 plus reference TRBV5-4 and TRBJ2-4, the full variable domain is ETGVTQSPTHLIKTRGQQVTLRCSSQSGHNTVSWYQQALGQGPQFIFQYYREEENGRGNFPPRFSGLQFPNYSSELNVNALELDDSALYLCASSLGTAAKNIQYFGAGTRLSVL.

This clone turned up a few times. The V and J genes are TRBV30 and TRBJ2-1; TRBD1 is a possible D gene (5 bases). V shed 4 bases and J shed 7 bases, with 14 bases lying between them. Per the germline V gene, CDR1 is GTSNPN and CDR2 is SVGIG (reference sequence). This CDR3 region has 13 residues. Here the CDR3 DNA reads TGTGCCTGGACATCGGACATACCGAATGAGCAGTTCTTC. Protein sequence: CAWTSDIPNEQFF.

This chain links TRBV2 with TRBJ2-7, with 7 bases aligning to TRBD2. The CDR3 has 16 residues. Germline V CDR1 and CDR2: SNHLY, FYNNEI. Germline trimming cut 3 bases from V and 2 bases from J; bases unmatched to any gene: 10. The CDR3 region has the DNA TGTGCCAGCAGTGATTATGAGGGAGGGCCCACCTACGAGCAGTACTTC. It encodes CASSDYEGGPTYEQYF.

A few counts support this clone. The chain joins TRBV4-2 to TRBJ2-1; 8 positions match TRBD2. Germline CDR1 LGHNA, CDR2 YNFKEQ. CDR3 size: 17 residues. With V trimmed by 4 bases and J by 8 bases, 16 bases remained unmatched. This CDR3 is CASSPGNSGGGAYEQFF. CDR3 coding DNA: TGTGCCAGCAGCCCAGGAAATTCGGGAGGGGGGGCCTATGAGCAGTTCTTC.

J is TRBJ2-5 and V is TRBV6-5, with D maybe TRBD2 (5 bases). The ends were cut back, 4 bases at V and 4 bases at J, with 13 bases in the middle. The CDR3 is made up of 14 amino acids. The germline V gene encodes CDR1 MNHEY and CDR2 SVGAGI. Here the CDR3 reads CASSLVLGGETQYF. CDR3 bases: TGTGCCAGCAGTTTGGTCTTAGGAGGAGAGACCCAGTACTTC.

In its sample, this clone was seen once. This rearrangement joins TRBV7-8 to TRBJ1-1; D may be TRBD1 (5 bases). V lost 2 bases and J 9 bases, leaving 13 bases between the germline ends. The germline gives CDR1 SGHVS, CDR2 FQNEAQ. The CDR3 length is 13 residues. The CDR3 bases are TGTGCCAGCAGCTTAATCGGGGGGACCCAAGCTTTCTTT. Residues: CASSLIGGTQAFF.

This sequence joins TRBV7-9 and TRBJ1-1; D is undetermined. Germline CDR1 SEHNR, CDR2 FQNEAQ (reference sequence). V lost 5 bases, J lost 5 bases, and 18 bases lay in between. The CDR3 totals 15 residues. CDR3 sequence reads: CASSPGMAGPTEAFF. The CDR3 coding sequence is TGTGCCAGCAGCCCCGGTATGGCGGGTCCTACTGAAGCTTTCTTT.

The rearrangement joins TRBV27 to TRBJ2-3; weak D call: TRBD2 (6 bases). From germline, CDR1 is MNHEY and CDR2 SMNVEV (reference sequence). V lost 2 bases and J lost 6, with 12 bases in between. The length of the CDR3 is 14 residues. The CDR3 here is CASSLIRGGDTQYF. The CDR3 nucleotides read TGTGCCAGCAGTTTAATCCGGGGAGGTGATACGCAGTATTTT.

V is TRBV9 and J is TRBJ2-3, with D tentatively TRBD2 (5 bases). Trimming left V 4 bases short and J 4 bases short, with 16 bases between. Per germline, CDR1 SGDLS and CDR2 YYNGEE. CDR3 length equals 15 residues. The DNA of the CDR3 is TGTGCCAGCAGCCCCCTGGAGGTCCGCGCAGATACGCAGTATTTT. Translation gives CASSPLEVRADTQYF.

This clone appeared once. The chain has TRBV18 and TRBJ1-1, with D possibly TRBD1 on 6 matching bases. CDR1 KGHSH and CDR2 LQKENI come from the germline V gene. V lost 2 bases and J 1 base, leaving 8 bases between the germline ends. The CDR3 sequence is 14 residues long. DNA for the CDR3: TGTGCCAGCTCACCAACGACAGGGAACACTGAAGCTTTCTTT. Encoded protein: CASSPTTGNTEAFF.

The rearrangement uses TRBV7-9 and TRBJ2-1; TRBD2 aligns across 7 bases. The ends lost 1 base at V and 7 bases at J; junction bases unmatched: 7. This CDR3 has 15 residues. Germline-derived CDR1 and CDR2 are SEHNR and FQNEAQ (reference sequence). CDR3 protein: CASSLGRERGNEQFF. In DNA form, the CDR3 reads TGTGCCAGCAGCTTAGGGCGGGAGAGGGGTAATGAGCAGTTCTTC.

The chain uses TRBV6-6 and TRBJ1-5; D ambiguous. Trimming took 6 bases from V and 9 from J, leaving 12 bases between them. The germline CDR1 and CDR2 sequences are MNHNY and SVGAGI (reference sequence). The CDR3 extends over 12 amino acids. CDR3 nucleotide sequence: TGTGCCAGCAGGAGCTCGGTTTGGCCCCAGCATTTT. It yields the protein CASRSSVWPQHF.

V gene TRBV5-6 combines with J gene TRBJ1-2; 7 nucleotides match TRBD1. Germline CDR1 and CDR2: SGHDT and YYEEEE. With V trimmed by 0 bases and J by 5 bases, 7 bases remained unmatched. The CDR3 runs to 15 residues. The CDR3, as DNA: TGTGCCAGCAGCTTGGCCGGGACAGAGACATATGGCTACACCTTC. It yields the protein CASSLAGTETYGYTF.